The sample holds one count of the clone carrying this TCR beta chain. Its antigen is unknown. This sample is drawn from a study of cytomegalovirus exposure and HLA in healthy donors. Whole-study findings and limits: DRB1 had the most TCR associations and HLA-C the fewest, a later analysis found, with rates varying by HLA locus.

With 60 Vbeta and 13 Jbeta primers, the PCR was carried out. Libraries were prepared by immunoSEQ multiplex PCR; TCRdb keeps only in-frame clonotypes and omits some of them. The repertoire has 120,000 to 150,000 clones, around 73% of them found once; the top ten carry 1.5% to 2%. The CDR3 length is 14 residues. Germline lookup yields CDR1 MNHEY and CDR2 SMNVEV (reference sequence). Trimming cost V 4 bases and J 0 bases, with 10 bases left between them. Material: PBMCs. The rearrangement joins TRBV27 to TRBJ2-7; weak D call: TRBD2 (6 bases). The receptor was derived from a woman in her late teens or twenties in good health and CMV-seronegative. Here the CDR3 DNA reads TGTGCCAGCAGTTGGAGGGGCCTCTCCTACGAGCAGTACTTC. Its translation is CASSWRGLSYEQYF.